These 8 T cell receptor beta chains originate from one sample sequenced in a study of T cells in Graves' hyperthyroidism and ophthalmopathy (dated by TCRdb to about 2019). The library was made by multiplex PCR. The instrument was an Illumina HiSeq 2000. The TCR beta CDR3 regions were amplified from RNA transcripts. A first-round RT-PCR of the TCR CDR3 used the HTBI primer set with the Qiagen OneStep RT-PCR kit. The public reads were quality trimmed at Q25 with fastp and then assembled into clones with MiXCR by TCRdb, keeping productive beta chains. Each CDR3 protein appears once, grouped with its most common genes and DNA. This sample comprises hundreds of thousands of distinct CDR3 sequences, roughly 37% of them detected only once. The ten largest account for 7.5% to 9.5% of the sample. What was sequenced was blood. These receptors originate from a man between 18 and 35 years old with Graves' hyperthyroidism.

This clonotype was seen more than once but under ten times. The chain combines TRBV19 with TRBJ1-5; no reliable D call. This CDR3 contains 12 residues. Between the trimmed V and J ends, which lost 6 bases and 7 bases, there was a span of 10 bases. CDR1 and CDR2 from the germline V gene are LNHDA and SQIVND (reference sequence). CDR3 coding DNA: TGTGCCAGTAGCCCGCTTTACCAGCCCCAGCATTTT. Translation: CASSPLYQPQHF.

The rearrangement uses TRBV12-3 or TRBV12-4 and TRBJ2-7; unclear D gene. Trimming pared 2 bases from V and 0 bases from J, leaving 14 bases between. The CDR3 loop spans 16 amino acids. The CDR3 region is CASSLPSGPLSYEQYF. The CDR3 bases are TGTGCCAGCAGTTTACCCTCCGGGCCCCTCTCCTACGAGCAGTACTTC.

This clonotype has a count of ten or more. The chain uses TRBV10-3 and TRBJ2-5; D uncertain. Per the germline V gene, CDR1 is ENHRY and CDR2 is SYGVKD. This CDR3 is 13 amino acids long. V was cut by 6 bases and J by 1 base, with 9 bases left in between. This CDR3 reads CAISEPFQETQYF. The DNA of the CDR3 is TGTGCCATCAGCGAACCCTTCCAAGAGACCCAGTACTTC.

This clonotype was recorded only once. Germline is not matched at one junction end, which may reflect a read error. The genes are TRBV10-3 and TRBJ2-7, with a possible D match to TRBD2 (6 bases). The CDR3 covers 13 residues. From germline, CDR1 is ENHRY and CDR2 SYGVKD. The CDR3 sequence: CASSSPGGDEQYF. CDR3 DNA: TGTGCCAGCAGTTCCCCCGGCGGGGACGAGCAGTACTTC.

This clonotype was picked up many times. One junction end does not reproduce the germline sequence, and a read error may be involved. This chain uses TRBV5-1 with TRBJ1-1; a possible D gene is TRBD1 (6 bases). The CDR3 consists of 14 residues. The germline V gene encodes CDR1 SGHRS and CDR2 YFSETQ. CDR3 sequence reads: CASSQQGGGTEAFF. The CDR3 DNA reads TGTGCCAGCAGCCAACAGGGCGGGGGCACTGAAGCTTTCTTT.

As regards this clonotype: No conserved phenylalanine or tryptophan is present at the end of the CDR3, so a read error is the likely explanation. This chain links TRBV19 with TRBJ2-7, with D possibly being TRBD1 or TRBD2 (5 bases each). The CDR3 contains 14 residues. V lost 3 bases and J 2 bases, leaving 11 bases between the germline ends. Germline V gives CDR1 LNHDA, CDR2 SQIVND (reference sequence). For the CDR3, the DNA is TGTGCCAGTAGTATCAGGGACGGGCCCTACGAGCAGTACCTC. Protein: CASSIRDGPYEQYL.

The rearrangement uses TRBV7-9 and TRBJ1-1; tentative D call: TRBD1 (6 bases). Looked up from germline, CDR1 is SEHNR and CDR2 is FQNEAQ (reference sequence). Trimming cost V 9 bases and J 5 bases, with 19 bases left between them. This CDR3 is 14 amino acids long. The CDR3, as DNA: TGTGCCAGTGAATTCAGGGGAAGAGAAACTGAAGCTTTCTTT. Translation gives CASEFRGRETEAFF.

This clonotype has a handful of counts. The rearrangement joins TRBV4-1 to TRBJ1-5; TRBD1 aligns across 9 bases. The CDR3 length is 15 residues. Trimming at V came to 1 base and at J to 4 bases, leaving 2 bases not matched to a gene. In germline, CDR1 is MGHRA, CDR2 YSYEKL. Here the CDR3 DNA reads TGCGCCAGCAGCCAAGCCGGGACAGGGAATCAGCCCCAGCATTTT. It is translated as CASSQAGTGNQPQHF.